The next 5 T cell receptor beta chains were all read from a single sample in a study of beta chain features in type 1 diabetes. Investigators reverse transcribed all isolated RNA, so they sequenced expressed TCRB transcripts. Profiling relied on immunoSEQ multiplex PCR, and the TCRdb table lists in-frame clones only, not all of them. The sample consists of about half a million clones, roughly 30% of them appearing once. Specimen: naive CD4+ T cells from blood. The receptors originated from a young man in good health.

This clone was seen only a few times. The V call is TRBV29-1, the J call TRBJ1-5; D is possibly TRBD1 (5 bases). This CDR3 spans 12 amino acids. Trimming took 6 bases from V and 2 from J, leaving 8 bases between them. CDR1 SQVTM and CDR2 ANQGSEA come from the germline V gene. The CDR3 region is CSVRDGNQPQHF. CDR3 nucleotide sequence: TGCAGCGTCCGGGACGGCAATCAGCCCCAGCATTTT.

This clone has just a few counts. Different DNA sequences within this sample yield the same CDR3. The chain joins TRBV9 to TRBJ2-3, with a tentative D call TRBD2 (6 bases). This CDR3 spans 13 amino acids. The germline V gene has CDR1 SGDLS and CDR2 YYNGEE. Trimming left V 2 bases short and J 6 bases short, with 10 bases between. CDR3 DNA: TGTGCCAGCAGCGTGGCGGGACGCGATACGCAGTATTTT. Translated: CASSVAGRDTQYF.

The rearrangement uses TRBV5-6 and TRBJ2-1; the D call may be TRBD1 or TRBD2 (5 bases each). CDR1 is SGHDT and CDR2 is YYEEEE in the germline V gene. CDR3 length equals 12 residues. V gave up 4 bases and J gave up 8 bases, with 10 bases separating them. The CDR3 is CASSPMGDEQFF. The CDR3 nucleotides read TGTGCCAGCAGCCCGATGGGGGATGAGCAGTTCTTC.

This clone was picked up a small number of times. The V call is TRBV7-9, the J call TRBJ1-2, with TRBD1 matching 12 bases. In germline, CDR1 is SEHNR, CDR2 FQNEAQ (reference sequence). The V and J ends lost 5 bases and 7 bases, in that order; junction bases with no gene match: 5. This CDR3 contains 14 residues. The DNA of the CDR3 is TGTGCCAGCAGCACCGGGACAGGGGGCTTTGGCTACACCTTC. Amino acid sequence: CASSTGTGGFGYTF. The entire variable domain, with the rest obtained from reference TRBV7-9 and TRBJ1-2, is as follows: DTGVSQNPRHKITKRGQNVTFRCDPISEHNRLYWYRQTLGQGPEFLTYFQNEAQLEKSRLLSDRFSAERPKGSFSTLEIQRTEQGDSAMYLCASSTGTGGFGYTFGSGTRLTVV.

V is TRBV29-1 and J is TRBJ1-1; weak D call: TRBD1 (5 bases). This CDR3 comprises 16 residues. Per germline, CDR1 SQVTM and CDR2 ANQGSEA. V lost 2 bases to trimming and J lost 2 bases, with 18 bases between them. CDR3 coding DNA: TGCAGCGTTGAAACACTTGCAGGGTCGATTAACACTGAAGCTTTCTTT. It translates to CSVETLAGSINTEAFF. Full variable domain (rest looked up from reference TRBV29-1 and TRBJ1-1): SAVISQKPSRDICQRGTSLTIQCQVDSQVTMMFWYRQQPGQSLTLIATANQGSEATYESGFVIDKFPISRPNLTFSTLTVSNMSPEDSSIYLCSVETLAGSINTEAFFGQGTRLTVV.